This T cell receptor (beta chain) comes out of a study of T cell changes during pregnancy in multiple sclerosis. This CDR3 is 14 amino acids long. CDR1 is MNHEY and CDR2 is SVGAGI in the germline V gene. The ends lost 7 bases at V and 6 bases at J; junction bases unmatched: 8. Method: immunoSEQ multiplex PCR; TCRdb's copy keeps in-frame clones and lacks some. The repertoire holds 65,000 to 95,000 clones, with 90% to 95% as singletons. The V and J genes are TRBV6-5 and TRBJ1-2; 10 bases are a match to TRBD1. Specimen: peripheral blood, collected in the second trimester of pregnancy. The sequence was obtained from a female donor in good health, enrolled as a control in a pregnancy study. In DNA, the CDR3 is TGTGCCAGCACACCATGGGACAGGGGAGATGGCTACACCTTC. Amino acids: CASTPWDRGDGYTF.